The 11 T cell receptor beta chains presented below share a single source sample, sequenced in a study of CD8 T cell repertoires and HIV-1 epitope variants. Their cognate antigens are unknown. Assay used: immunoSEQ multiplex PCR; TCRdb lists only in-frame clones, some missing. The sample contains 5,800 or so clones, 65% to 70% of which appear only once. The sequenced sample was cultured CD8+ T cells derived from PBMCs. These TCRs come from a male donor with HIV.

The CDR3, as DNA: TGTGCCAGCAGCGCCCCGGGTAGCAACACCCAGTACTTC. Translation gives CASSAPGSNTQYF. The chain links TRBV7-9 to TRBJ2-5; no reliable D call. Germline V lookup: CDR1 SEHNR, CDR2 FQNEAQ (reference sequence). V was pared by 5 bases and J by 8 bases, with 15 bases between. The CDR3 is 13 amino acids.

J is TRBJ1-4 and V is TRBV6-1; TRBD1 might be the D (6 bases). Germline V gives CDR1 MNHNS, CDR2 SASEGT. Trimming took 6 bases from V and 4 from J, leaving 15 bases between them. The CDR3 is 15 residues long. This CDR3 is CASSATQGSNEKLFF. In nucleotides, the CDR3 is TGTGCCAGCAGCGCTACACAGGGCAGTAATGAAAAACTGTTTTTT.

This chain links TRBV5-4 with TRBJ1-5, with a weak D call TRBD1 (5 bases). Germline V gene data show CDR1 as SGHNT and CDR2 as YYREEE (reference sequence). The CDR3 sequence is 19 residues long. With 8 bases removed from V and 5 bases from J, the gap between germline ends came to 32 bases. The CDR3, as DNA: TGTGCCAGTACCGCCCGGCGGAGGCTGGCCGGGACTGCTGATCAGCCCCAGCATTTT. It translates to CASTARRRLAGTADQPQHF.

The J gene is TRBJ1-5, the V gene TRBV5-6; TRBD1 agrees at 9 bases. V lost 0 bases and J lost 5; bases outside the gene matches: 3. This CDR3 contains 15 residues. Germline-derived CDR1 and CDR2 are SGHDT and YYEEEE. CDR3 bases: TGTGCCAGCAGCTTGGGATGGGACAGGGATCAGCCCCAGCATTTT. Translation gives CASSLGWDRDQPQHF.

The table lists this clone with a few counts. The chain uses TRBV15 and TRBJ1-2, with D tentatively TRBD1 (5 bases). The V end lost 2 bases, the J end lost 3 bases, and 7 bases lay between the germline ends. This CDR3 is built from 13 residues. The V gene's germline CDR1 is LNHNV and CDR2 YYDKDF (reference sequence). The CDR3 region has the DNA TGTGCCACCAGCAGACGGGGGGACTATGGCTACACCTTC. It encodes CATSRRGDYGYTF.

The CDR3, as DNA: TGTGCCAGCAAACCAGGGTACACCGGGGAGCTGTTTTTT. Residues: CASKPGYTGELFF. This sequence joins TRBV6-5 and TRBJ2-2; TRBD1 might be the D (5 bases). Germline values: CDR1 MNHEY, CDR2 SVGAGI. This CDR3 has 13 amino acids. The V end lost 7 bases, the J end lost 3 bases, and 9 bases lay between the germline ends.

The chain has TRBV2 and TRBJ1-3; D is unresolved. The CDR3 consists of 15 residues. The germline V and J ends were trimmed by 7 bases and 0 bases, with 13 bases remaining between them. Germline CDR1 SNHLY, CDR2 FYNNEI. Here the CDR3 reads CASTLTAFSGNTIYF. The CDR3 nucleotides are TGTGCCAGCACTCTTACAGCCTTCTCTGGAAACACCATATATTTT.

This clone has a single count. This rearrangement joins TRBV29-1 to TRBJ2-1; no clear D. Per germline, CDR1 SQVTM and CDR2 ANQGSEA. Trimming pared 4 bases from V and 1 base from J, leaving 8 bases between. The CDR3 is 13 residues long. CDR3 loop: CSVVRPSYNEQFF. The CDR3 DNA reads as TGCAGCGTTGTTCGCCCGTCCTACAATGAGCAGTTCTTC.

The J gene is TRBJ1-5, the V gene TRBV28; D is unclear. CDR1 is MDHEN and CDR2 is SYDVKM in the germline V gene. The germline V and J ends were trimmed by 8 bases and 2 bases, with 10 bases remaining between them. CDR3 length: 13 amino acids. This CDR3 is CASAYGRNQPQHF. In DNA form, the CDR3 reads TGTGCCAGCGCGTACGGACGCAATCAGCCCCAGCATTTT.

The chain is built from TRBV13 and TRBJ2-7; D is undetermined. The CDR3 extends over 14 amino acids. The V end lost 6 bases, the J end lost 2 bases, and 14 bases lay between the germline ends. The germline CDR1 and CDR2 sequences are PRHDT and FYEKMQ (reference sequence). CDR3 sequence reads: CASSSDVSAYEQYF. CDR3 sequence (DNA): TGTGCCAGCAGTTCAGATGTCTCGGCCTACGAGCAGTACTTC. The full variable domain, in which reference TRBV13 and TRBJ2-7 provide the parts outside the CDR3, is AAGVIQSPRHLIKEKRETATLKCYPIPRHDTVYWYQQGPGQDPQFLISFYEKMQSDKGSIPDRFSAQQFSDYHSELNMSSLELGDSALYFCASSSDVSAYEQYFGPGTRLTVT.

This rearrangement joins TRBV7-3 to TRBJ2-1, with TRBD1 matching over 10 bases. This CDR3 contains 15 residues. Germline V gene data show CDR1 as SGHTA and CDR2 as FQGTGA. Losses at the gene ends were 5 bases for V and 4 bases for J; bases not matched to a gene: 5. CDR3 loop: CASSTGGQGYNEQFF. The CDR3 bases are TGTGCCAGCAGCACAGGGGGACAGGGGTACAATGAGCAGTTCTTC.